The rows below give T cell receptor beta chains drawn from one sample of a study of cytomegalovirus exposure and HLA in healthy donors. Sequencing was performed with immunoSEQ multiplex PCR; in TCRdb, only in-frame clones are kept and a portion is missing. This table holds 150,000 to 200,000 clones, about 79% found once. Input material: PBMCs. These receptors all come from a woman aged 50 to 60 in good health and CMV-seronegative. Each CDR3 is given with its conserved first and last residue. A clone size is listed for some rows: how often the clone was seen (once, few, many), or a class if it is expanded.

TRBJ1-3	few	TRBV18	CASSPEGNTIYF
TRBJ1-3	.	TRBV28	CASSFRGSGNTIYF
TRBJ2-3	.	TRBV6-5	CASSYWGGDTDTQYF
TRBJ1-5	.	TRBV6-1	CASSVRRQDASFQPQHF
TRBJ2-4	.	TRBV28	CASSLALAKNIQYF
TRBJ1-2	.	TRBV2	CASSLQGAEGYTF
TRBJ2-7	.	TRBV6-5	CASSYGSPMGPYEQYF
TRBJ1-2	.	TRBV6-5	CASRDRVNYGYTF
TRBJ2-3	once	TRBV19	CASSIDLGSTDTQYF
TRBJ2-1	.	TRBV7-9	CASSLGFGGSNEQFF
TRBJ1-1	.	TRBV9	CASSPTGGTEAFF
TRBJ1-5	.	TRBV28	CASIMWTGEGGNQPQHF
TRBJ2-4	.	TRBV5-6	CASSLTGTKNIQYF
TRBJ2-2	.	TRBV27	CASSLISSTVNTGELFF
TRBJ2-1	.	TRBV11-2	CASSLGLAGAYNEQFF
TRBJ1-5	once	TRBV16	CASSLRQASNQPQHF
TRBJ2-7	.	TRBV4-3	CASSHSVEQGEQYF
TRBJ1-5	.	TRBV6-5	CASSRNRGLSQPQHF
TRBJ1-2	.	TRBV7-2	CASSLPTGYYGYTF
TRBJ1-6	.	TRBV6-5	CASSSYRDSPLHF
TRBJ2-1	.	TRBV28	CASSLGWEGHNEQFF
TRBJ1-2	.	TRBV2	CASRTVLWNYGYTF
TRBJ2-6	.	TRBV4-1	CASSQRRQESSGANVLTF
TRBJ2-7	few	TRBV7-9	CASSLGGFGEQYF
TRBJ1-1	.	TRBV10-3	CAITHDSNTEAFF
TRBJ2-7	.	TRBV7-9	CASSFRLAGEDHEQYF
TRBJ2-5	.	TRBV5-6	CASRKRGGHQETQYF
TRBJ2-7	.	TRBV27	CASSLMGADYEQYF
TRBJ2-2	.	TRBV7-3	CASSRGGPNTGELFF
TRBJ1-1	.	TRBV15	CATSRDRQRLNTEAFF
TRBJ1-1	.	TRBV2	CASSEAGGGVGTEAFF
TRBJ1-1	.	TRBV27	CASRKGQGYTEAFF